The 9 T cell receptor beta chains in this list originate from one sample, sequenced in a study of T cell repertoires in cytomegalovirus infection. These receptors have no identified antigens. In TCRdb, the reads were re-called with MiXCR into one record per CDR3 protein. The table has 640,000 or so distinct CDR3 sequences, around 35% seen once. The sequencing here drew on cultured PBMCs, taken from culture after CMV antigen stimulation. Every receptor here comes from a human donor in good health (CMV status not recorded). Some clones in this sample may be carry-over from other donors' samples.

This clonotype was found a few times. The genes are TRBV12-3 or TRBV12-4 and TRBJ2-7; TRBD1 matches 9 bases. The CDR3 contains 15 residues. V trimming: 5 bases; J trimming: 4 bases; junction bases outside the gene matches: 9. CDR3 sequence: CASSKTGTGYYEQYF. CDR3 coding DNA: TGTGCCAGCAGTAAGACTGGGACAGGGTATTACGAGCAGTACTTC.

The V call is TRBV4-2, the J call TRBJ1-2, with D maybe TRBD1 (5 bases). The germline CDR1 and CDR2 sequences are LGHNA and YNFKEQ. The V end was cut by 0 bases, the J end by 4 bases, with 15 bases between. The CDR3 covers 16 residues. CDR3 region: CASSQDRGSGSYGYTF. CDR3 DNA: TGTGCCAGCAGCCAAGATCGCGGGTCAGGGAGCTATGGCTACACCTTC.

This clonotype has a count of ten or more. The chain employs TRBV7-9 and TRBJ2-3, with D hard to call. The CDR3 has 15 residues. Germline CDR1 and CDR2: SEHNR and FQNEAQ (reference sequence). The ends were cut back, 5 bases at V and 6 bases at J, with 18 bases in the middle. The CDR3 reads CASSTPSPTHDTQYF. Here the CDR3 DNA reads TGTGCCAGCAGCACCCCCTCCCCCACACACGATACGCAGTATTTT.

The V gene is TRBV9, the J gene TRBJ2-1, with a weak D call TRBD2 (5 bases). The V gene's germline CDR1 is SGDLS and CDR2 YYNGEE. This CDR3 region has 17 residues. V gave up 0 bases and J gave up 1 base, with 14 bases separating them. Written as DNA, the CDR3 is TGTGCCAGCAGCGTAGGTATAGTAACTAGTTCCTACAATGAGCAGTTCTTC. Protein: CASSVGIVTSSYNEQFF.

V usage is TRBV12-3 or TRBV12-4 and J usage is TRBJ2-2; 9 bases are shared with TRBD2. With 3 bases clipped from V and 6 bases from J, the junction kept 8 bases outside the gene matches. The CDR3 consists of 16 residues. CDR3 sequence reads: CASSFPGAGGPGELFF. The CDR3 region has the DNA TGTGCCAGCAGTTTTCCTGGGGCGGGGGGGCCCGGGGAGCTGTTTTTT.

The rearrangement uses TRBV6-8 and TRBJ2-5; D not certain. Trimming cost V 0 bases and J 5 bases, with 13 bases left between them. The CDR3 is 15 amino acids. Germline V gene lookup returns CDR1 MNHGY and CDR2 SAAAGT. The CDR3 protein is CASSYSVVAGETQYF. The CDR3 nucleotides read TGTGCCAGCAGTTACTCCGTTGTAGCCGGGGAGACCCAGTACTTC.

The chain recombines TRBV18 with TRBJ2-3; 11 bases line up with TRBD2. The CDR3 sequence is 18 residues long. V shed 4 bases, J shed 6 bases, and the junction held 15 bases outside the gene matches. Looked up from germline, CDR1 is KGHSH and CDR2 is LQKENI. Here the CDR3 DNA reads TGTGCCAGCTCACAAACCCGACTAGCGGGGCACCCTAGGGATACGCAGTATTTT. It codes for CASSQTRLAGHPRDTQYF.

The chain has TRBV5-1 and TRBJ1-4, with a weak D call TRBD1 (5 bases). This CDR3 has 15 residues. The V end lost 0 bases, the J end lost 2 bases, and 8 bases lay between the germline ends. Germline V gene lookup returns CDR1 SGHRS and CDR2 YFSETQ. The CDR3, as DNA: TGCGCCAGCAGCTTGGAGGGGTCGACTAATGAAAAACTGTTTTTT. Translating gives CASSLEGSTNEKLFF.

This clonotype showed up many times. J is TRBJ1-1 and V is TRBV7-2; maybe TRBD1 (5 bases). CDR1 is SGHTA and CDR2 is FQGNSA in the germline V gene. Deletions cut 5 bases from V and 0 bases from J, with 7 bases between. The CDR3 totals 13 residues. This CDR3 reads CASSARVNTEAFF. DNA of the CDR3: TGTGCCAGCAGCGCCAGGGTGAACACTGAAGCTTTCTTT.